This T cell receptor beta chain was recorded in a study of blood T cells in healthy people across ages. The V gene's germline CDR1 is SGDLS and CDR2 YYNGEE. V was clipped by 3 bases and J by 8 bases, with 11 bases between them. The CDR3 runs 12 residues. Notes on this clonotype: Its matching antigen is unknown.

General study points: Diversity of TCR beta per million T cells declined in a roughly linear way with age. More naive CD4+ cells and higher diversity were found in long-lived than in aged donors. PBMCs were not sorted, which prevented a conclusive comparison of naive versus antigen-experienced cells.

Combining a sample-barcoded 5' primer with a J-beta primer mix, a second PCR ran for about 7 to 11 cycles. TCRdb independently ran MiXCR on the 5' RACE reads; one entry per CDR3 protein. The sample lists 1.5 million to 2 million distinct CDR3 sequences; 28% were seen once. The chain links TRBV9 to TRBJ1-2; tentative D call: TRBD1 (6 bases). Source material: blood. The clonotype originates from a woman in her twenties or thirties in good health. DNA of the CDR3: TGTGCCAGCAGCGACAGGGCTCGAGGCTACACCTTC. Protein sequence: CASSDRARGYTF.